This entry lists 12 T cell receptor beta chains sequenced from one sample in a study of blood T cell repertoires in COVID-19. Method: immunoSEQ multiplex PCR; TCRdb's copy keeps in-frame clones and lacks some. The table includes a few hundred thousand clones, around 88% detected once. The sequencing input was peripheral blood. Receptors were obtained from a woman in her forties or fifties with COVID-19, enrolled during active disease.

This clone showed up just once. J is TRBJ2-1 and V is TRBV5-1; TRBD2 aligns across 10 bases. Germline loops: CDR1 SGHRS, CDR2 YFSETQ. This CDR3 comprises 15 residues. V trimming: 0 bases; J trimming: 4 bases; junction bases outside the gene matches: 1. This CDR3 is CASSLVAGGYNEQFF. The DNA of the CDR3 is TGCGCCAGCAGCTTGGTAGCGGGGGGTTACAATGAGCAGTTCTTC.

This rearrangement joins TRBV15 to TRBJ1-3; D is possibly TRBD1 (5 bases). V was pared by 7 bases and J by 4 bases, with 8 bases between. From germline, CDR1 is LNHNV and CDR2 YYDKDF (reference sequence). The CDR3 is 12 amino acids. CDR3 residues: CATKGLGNTIYF. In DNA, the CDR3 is TGTGCCACCAAGGGGTTAGGAAACACCATATATTTT.

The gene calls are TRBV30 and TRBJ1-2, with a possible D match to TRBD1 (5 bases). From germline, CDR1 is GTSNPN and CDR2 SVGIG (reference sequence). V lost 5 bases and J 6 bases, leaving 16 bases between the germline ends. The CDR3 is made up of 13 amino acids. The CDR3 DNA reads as TGTGCCTGGGGCTGGGGAGGGGAGAATGGCTACACCTTC. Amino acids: CAWGWGGENGYTF.

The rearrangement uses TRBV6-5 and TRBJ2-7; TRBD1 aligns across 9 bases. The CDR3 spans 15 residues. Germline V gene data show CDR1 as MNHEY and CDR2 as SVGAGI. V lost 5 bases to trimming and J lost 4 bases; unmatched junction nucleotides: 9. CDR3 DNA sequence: TGTGCCAGCAGTAACCCCTTTGGACAGGGGTACGAGCAGTACTTC. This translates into CASSNPFGQGYEQYF.

The CDR3 region has the DNA TGTGCCAGCAGTGACTCGGTGGACAGGGCATCGTATGGCTACACCTTC. Its translation is CASSDSVDRASYGYTF. V usage is TRBV6-4 and J usage is TRBJ1-2; TRBD1 aligns across 8 bases. Germline CDR1 is MRHNA and CDR2 is SNTAGT. This CDR3 region has 16 residues. V lost 0 bases and J lost 5; bases outside the gene matches: 8.

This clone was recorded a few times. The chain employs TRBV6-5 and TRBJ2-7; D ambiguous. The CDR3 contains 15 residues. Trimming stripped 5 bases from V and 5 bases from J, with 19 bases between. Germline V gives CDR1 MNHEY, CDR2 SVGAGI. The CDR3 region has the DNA TGTGCCAGCAGTCCCACCCCCGGCCTCCAGGACGAGCAGTACTTC. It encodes CASSPTPGLQDEQYF.

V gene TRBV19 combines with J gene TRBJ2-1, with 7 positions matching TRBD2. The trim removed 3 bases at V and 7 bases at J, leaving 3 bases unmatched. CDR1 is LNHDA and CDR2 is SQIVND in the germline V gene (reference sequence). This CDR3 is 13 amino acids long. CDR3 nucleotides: TGTGCCAGTAGTATCTATAGCGGGAATGAGCAGTTCTTC. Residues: CASSIYSGNEQFF.

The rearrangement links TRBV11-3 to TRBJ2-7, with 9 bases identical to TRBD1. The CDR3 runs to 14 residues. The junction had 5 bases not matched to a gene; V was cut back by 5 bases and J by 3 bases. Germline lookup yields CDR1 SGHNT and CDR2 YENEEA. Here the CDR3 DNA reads TGTGCCAGCAGCCAGGGACAGGGAAGCTACGAGCAGTACTTC. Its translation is CASSQGQGSYEQYF.

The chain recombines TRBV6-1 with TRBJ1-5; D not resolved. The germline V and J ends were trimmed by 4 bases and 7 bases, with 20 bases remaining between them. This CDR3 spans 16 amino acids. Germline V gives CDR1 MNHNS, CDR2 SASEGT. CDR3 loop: CASSGWASEGGQPQHF. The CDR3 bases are TGTGCCAGCAGTGGATGGGCCTCGGAGGGAGGGCAGCCCCAGCATTTT.

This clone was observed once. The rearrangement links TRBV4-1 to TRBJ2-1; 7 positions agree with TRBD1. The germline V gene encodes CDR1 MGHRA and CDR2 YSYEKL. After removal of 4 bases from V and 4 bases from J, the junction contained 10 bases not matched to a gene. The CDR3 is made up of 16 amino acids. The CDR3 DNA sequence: TGCGCCAGCAGCCTACTACAGGGGAGCTCGTACAATGAGCAGTTCTTC. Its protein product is CASSLLQGSSYNEQFF.

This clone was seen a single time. The CDR3 loop reads CATSRSSDRPYEQYF. For the CDR3, the DNA is TGTGCCACCAGCAGGTCGTCGGACAGGCCCTACGAGCAGTACTTC. The chain joins TRBV15 to TRBJ2-7, with TRBD1 matching over 7 bases. With V trimmed by 3 bases and J by 2 bases, 7 bases remained unmatched. The CDR3 runs 15 residues. The V gene's germline CDR1 is LNHNV and CDR2 YYDKDF (reference sequence).

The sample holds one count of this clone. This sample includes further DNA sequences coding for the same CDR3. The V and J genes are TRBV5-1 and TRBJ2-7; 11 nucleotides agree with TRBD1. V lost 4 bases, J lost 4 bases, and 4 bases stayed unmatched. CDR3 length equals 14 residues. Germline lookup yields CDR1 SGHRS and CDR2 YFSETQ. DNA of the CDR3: TGCGCCAGCAGCCCCGGACAGGGGGCATACGAGCAGTACTTC. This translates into CASSPGQGAYEQYF.